The 24 T cell receptor beta chains below all came from one sample that was sequenced in a study of early T cells in non-severe SARS-CoV-2 infection. MiXCR, run by TCRdb on the 5' RACE reads, gives a single entry per CDR3 protein. The sample lists 80,000 to 100,000 distinct CDR3 sequences; around 12% were seen once. Sequencing was performed on whole blood. The source is an adult who was a healthcare worker with PCR-confirmed SARS-CoV-2 infection or an uninfected control (not recorded which).

In this sample, this clonotype turned up a few times. The chain has TRBV4-2 and TRBJ2-2; 10 nucleotides line up with TRBD1. CDR1 and CDR2 (germline): LGHNA, YNFKEQ. This CDR3 region has 17 residues. V lost 0 bases, J lost 6 bases, and 7 bases stayed unmatched. CDR3 sequence (DNA): TGTGCCAGCAGCCAAGATAAGGGACAGGGGAGGGCCGGGGAGCTGTTTTTT. Translated, it gives CASSQDKGQGRAGELFF.

This chain links TRBV20-1 with TRBJ1-1; D gene ambiguous. Germline-derived CDR1 and CDR2 are DFQATT and SNEGSKA (reference sequence). The germline V and J ends were trimmed by 4 bases and 1 base, with 4 bases remaining between them. There are 11 residues in the CDR3. CDR3 protein: CSANRNTEAFF. CDR3 DNA sequence: TGCAGTGCTAACCGGAACACTGAAGCTTTCTTT.

This clonotype was recorded at least ten times. CDR3 nucleotide sequence: TGTGCCAGCGCAGACACCGGGACAAGTGCCTATAATTCACCCCTCCACTTT. Its translation is CASADTGTSAYNSPLHF. The chain carries TRBV6-5 and TRBJ1-6, with a possible D match to TRBD1 (6 bases). The V end was cut by 8 bases, the J end by 2 bases, with 19 bases between. CDR3 length equals 17 residues. Germline CDR1 is MNHEY and CDR2 is SVGAGI.

This clonotype has just a few counts. J is TRBJ2-6 and V is TRBV5-1, with a tentative D call TRBD1 (6 bases). CDR3 length: 14 residues. CDR1 SGHRS and CDR2 YFSETQ come from the germline V gene. The germline V and J ends were trimmed by 3 bases and 2 bases, with 6 bases remaining between them. In DNA form, the CDR3 reads TGCGCCAGCAGCTCAGGGGCTGGGGCCAACGTCCTGACTTTC. Amino acids: CASSSGAGANVLTF.

This sequence joins TRBV12-3 or TRBV12-4 and TRBJ2-1; 11 bases match TRBD2. The length of the CDR3 is 16 residues. Losses at the gene ends were 6 bases for V and 5 bases for J; bases not matched to a gene: 9. The DNA of the CDR3 is TGTGCCAGCAGCCCCCAACTAGCGGGAGTGCACAATGAGCAGTTCTTC. Translating gives CASSPQLAGVHNEQFF.

The gene calls are TRBV12-3 or TRBV12-4 and TRBJ2-3; D not certain. The V gene lost 7 bases and the J gene lost 4 bases, with 9 bases spanning the gap. The CDR3 spans 12 residues. CDR3 nucleotides: TGTGCCAGCACCTCCCAGGCAGATACGCAGTATTTT. Translating gives CASTSQADTQYF.

The CDR3 nucleotides read TGTGCCAGCAGCTTAGTTATTGACGACGAGCAGTACTTC. It translates to CASSLVIDDEQYF. The chain recombines TRBV7-9 with TRBJ2-7, with D unresolved. V was shortened by 1 base and J by 5 bases, with 9 bases between the two germline ends. CDR3 length: 13 residues. Germline CDR1 is SEHNR and CDR2 is FQNEAQ (reference sequence).

In this sample, this clonotype turned up a few times. This CDR3 reads CASSFQRGGLAGGTDTQYF. The DNA for the CDR3 is TGTGCCAGCAGTTTTCAGCGGGGGGGGCTAGCGGGAGGAACAGATACGCAGTATTTT. The V gene is TRBV11-2, the J gene TRBJ2-3; TRBD2 matches 11 bases. The CDR3 has 19 residues. Germline-derived CDR1 and CDR2 are SGHAT and FQNNGV. The V and J ends lost 6 bases and 3 bases, in that order; junction bases with no gene match: 17.

The V call is TRBV12-3 or TRBV12-4, the J call TRBJ2-7, with D unclear. CDR3 length: 13 residues. V shed 3 bases and J shed 7 bases, with 13 bases lying between them. The CDR3 protein is CASSLGSSREQYF. The CDR3, as DNA: TGTGCCAGCAGTTTGGGCAGTTCCCGGGAGCAGTACTTC.

This clonotype was counted only a few times. V usage is TRBV6-6 and J usage is TRBJ2-3; 7 nucleotides match TRBD2. J gave up 0 bases and V 3 bases, and 6 bases lay outside the gene matches. The CDR3 has 16 residues. The V gene's germline CDR1 is MNHNY and CDR2 SVGAGI (reference sequence). In DNA form, the CDR3 reads TGTGCCAGCAGTTATCCCAGCGGGGTCAGCACAGATACGCAGTATTTT. The encoded protein is CASSYPSGVSTDTQYF.

A few counts support this clonotype. The chain links TRBV5-1 to TRBJ1-2; TRBD1 matches at 7 bases. CDR1 SGHRS and CDR2 YFSETQ come from the germline V gene. Losses at the gene ends were 1 base for V and 4 bases for J; bases not matched to a gene: 10. The CDR3 has 16 residues. DNA of the CDR3: TGCGCCAGCAGCTTGCCAAGGACAGGTGGTTTCTATGGCTACACCTTC. Translation: CASSLPRTGGFYGYTF.

This clonotype was detected many times. V gene TRBV6-5 combines with J gene TRBJ2-3; no clear D. V dropped 10 bases and J dropped 0 bases, with 17 bases sitting between them. CDR1 MNHEY and CDR2 SVGAGI come from the germline V gene. The CDR3 contains 15 residues. CDR3 residues: CATTIHALSTDTQYF. CDR3 nucleotides: TGTGCCACCACAATACATGCGCTTAGCACAGATACGCAGTATTTT.

Comments on this clonotype: With a much larger clone just one base away, this may be a read error. The CDR3: CASISWPGHPSDF. The DNA of the CDR3 is TGTGCCAGCATTTCTTGGCCGGGACACCCGTCGGATTTT. V and J are TRBV6-2 or TRBV6-3 and TRBJ2-3; perhaps TRBD1 as D (6 bases). CDR3 length: 13 amino acids. From germline, CDR1 is MNHEY and CDR2 SVGEGT.

This clonotype was seen a few times. This chain links TRBV10-3 with TRBJ1-1; 8 nucleotides agree with TRBD1. The germline gives CDR1 ENHRY, CDR2 SYGVKD. V shed 4 bases and J 6 bases; nucleotides not matched to a gene: 7. This CDR3 region has 14 residues. For the CDR3, the DNA is TGTGCCATCAGTGGGACAGGGTCCGTCGCTGAAGCTTTCTTT. It specifies CAISGTGSVAEAFF.

The genes are TRBV7-9 and TRBJ2-1; a possible D gene is TRBD2 (6 bases). The CDR3 extends over 14 amino acids. The ends were cut back, 7 bases at V and 6 bases at J, with 16 bases in the middle. Germline values: CDR1 SEHNR, CDR2 FQNEAQ (reference sequence). This chain's CDR3 is CASTREVISNEQFF. The CDR3, as DNA: TGTGCCAGCACCAGGGAGGTCATTAGCAATGAGCAGTTCTTC.

This clonotype appeared a few times. The V call is TRBV7-8, the J call TRBJ1-5; TRBD1 aligns across 8 bases. The trim removed 4 bases at V and 7 bases at J, leaving 3 bases unmatched. CDR3 length: 13 residues. The germline gives CDR1 SGHVS, CDR2 FQNEAQ. The CDR3 loop reads CASSYRGNQPQHF. For the CDR3, the DNA is TGTGCCAGCAGCTACAGGGGGAACCAGCCCCAGCATTTT.

This clonotype was observed at least ten times. The chain employs TRBV20-1 and TRBJ2-7; D is ambiguous. Trimming took 3 bases from V and 2 from J, leaving 8 bases between them. This CDR3 has 12 residues. Germline V gives CDR1 DFQATT, CDR2 SNEGSKA (reference sequence). DNA of the CDR3: TGCAGTGCTAGTAGAGACACCTACGAGCAGTACTTC. It codes for CSASRDTYEQYF.

Many counts were recorded for this clonotype. This rearrangement joins TRBV5-6 to TRBJ1-3; the match to TRBD1 covers 9 bases. V lost 1 base and J lost 0; bases outside the gene matches: 8. This CDR3 comprises 18 residues. Germline assignment: CDR1 SGHDT and CDR2 YYEEEE. The CDR3 sequence: CASSLRGQGHYSGNTIYF. For the CDR3, the DNA is TGTGCCAGCAGCTTGCGGGGACAGGGCCATTACTCTGGAAACACCATATATTTT.

This clonotype was recorded a few times. The chain joins TRBV20-1 to TRBJ2-5; weak D call: TRBD2 (6 bases). The CDR3 is 14 amino acids. V was clipped by 6 bases and J by 1 base, with 15 bases between them. From germline, CDR1 is DFQATT and CDR2 SNEGSKA (reference sequence). The CDR3 reads CSAFPGGIQETQYF. CDR3 nucleotides: TGCAGTGCCTTCCCCGGCGGGATCCAAGAGACCCAGTACTTC.

This clonotype has more than one count but fewer than ten. V gene TRBV6-6 combines with J gene TRBJ1-1, with a tentative D call TRBD1 (5 bases). This CDR3 has 15 amino acids. Looked up from germline, CDR1 is MNHNY and CDR2 is SVGAGI (reference sequence). The V end was cut by 6 bases, the J end by 1 base, with 15 bases between. The CDR3 nucleotides are TGTGCCAGCAGAAACGCAGGGATGAGGAACACTGAAGCTTTCTTT. Its translation: CASRNAGMRNTEAFF.

This clonotype was counted ten times or more. The V call is TRBV20-1, the J call TRBJ2-7; D is undetermined. From germline, CDR1 is DFQATT and CDR2 SNEGSKA (reference sequence). With 2 bases removed from V and 0 bases from J, the gap between germline ends came to 11 bases. The CDR3 runs to 14 residues. The CDR3 nucleotides are TGCAGTGCTAGAAGGTACGGCAACTCCTACGAGCAGTACTTC. This gives the protein CSARRYGNSYEQYF.

This clonotype was detected a few times. The chain joins TRBV29-1 to TRBJ2-7, with no clear D. V lost 1 base to trimming and J lost 2 bases, with 12 bases between them. The CDR3 loop spans 14 amino acids. Per germline, CDR1 SQVTM and CDR2 ANQGSEA. CDR3 sequence (DNA): TGCAGCGTTGAAGGGACGGACGACCCCTACGAGCAGTACTTC. This translates into CSVEGTDDPYEQYF.

V and J are TRBV10-3 and TRBJ2-1; 11 positions agree with TRBD2. V was pared by 2 bases and J by 7 bases, with 7 bases of the junction left unmatched. The CDR3 totals 16 residues. Germline V lookup: CDR1 ENHRY, CDR2 SYGVKD. As DNA, the CDR3 is TGTGCCATCAGTGAGGCCCTAGCGGGAGGAGAAAATGAGCAGTTCTTC. Protein sequence: CAISEALAGGENEQFF.

This sequence joins TRBV5-4 and TRBJ2-3; 9 bases line up with TRBD2. Unmatched junction bases numbered 14, after V lost 3 bases and J lost 3 bases. Germline V CDR1 and CDR2: SGHNT, YYREEE (reference sequence). The length of the CDR3 is 18 residues. CDR3 sequence (DNA): TGTGCCAGCAGCTGGAATCCGACCCGGACTAGCGAAACAGATACGCAGTATTTT. Protein: CASSWNPTRTSETDTQYF.